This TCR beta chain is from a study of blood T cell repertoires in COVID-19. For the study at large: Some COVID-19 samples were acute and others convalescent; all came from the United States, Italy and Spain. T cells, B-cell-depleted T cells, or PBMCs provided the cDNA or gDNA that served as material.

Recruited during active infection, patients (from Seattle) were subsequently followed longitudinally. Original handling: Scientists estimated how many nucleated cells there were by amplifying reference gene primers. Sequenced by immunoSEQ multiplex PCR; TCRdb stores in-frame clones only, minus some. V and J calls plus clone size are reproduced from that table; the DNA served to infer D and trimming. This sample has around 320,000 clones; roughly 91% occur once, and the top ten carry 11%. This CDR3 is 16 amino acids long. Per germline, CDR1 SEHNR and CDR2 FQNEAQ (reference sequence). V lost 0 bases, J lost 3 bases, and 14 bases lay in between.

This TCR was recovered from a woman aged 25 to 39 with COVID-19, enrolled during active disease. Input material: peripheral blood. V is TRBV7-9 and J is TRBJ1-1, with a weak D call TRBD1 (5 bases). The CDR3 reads CASSLAGEGTDTEAFF. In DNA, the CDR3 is TGTGCCAGCAGCTTAGCCGGGGAGGGGACGGACACTGAAGCTTTCTTT.